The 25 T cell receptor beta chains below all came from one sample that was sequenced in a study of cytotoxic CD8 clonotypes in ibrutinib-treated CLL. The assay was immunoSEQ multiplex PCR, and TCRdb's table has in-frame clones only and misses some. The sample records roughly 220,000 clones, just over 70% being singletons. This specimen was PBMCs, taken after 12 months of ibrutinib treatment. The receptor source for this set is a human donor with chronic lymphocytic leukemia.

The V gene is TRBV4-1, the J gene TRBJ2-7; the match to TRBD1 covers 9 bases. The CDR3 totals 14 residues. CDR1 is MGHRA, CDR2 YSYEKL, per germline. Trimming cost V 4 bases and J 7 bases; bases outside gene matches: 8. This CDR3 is CASSLTGGFKEQYF. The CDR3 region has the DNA TGCGCCAGCAGCCTTACAGGGGGCTTCAAAGAGCAGTACTTC.

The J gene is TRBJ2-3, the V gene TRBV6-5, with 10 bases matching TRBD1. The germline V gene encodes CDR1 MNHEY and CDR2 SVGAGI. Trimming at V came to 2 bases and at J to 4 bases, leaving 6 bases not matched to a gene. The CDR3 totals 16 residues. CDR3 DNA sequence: TGTGCCAGCAGTTACCGGGACAGGGGTGGGGCAGATACGCAGTATTTT. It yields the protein CASSYRDRGGADTQYF.

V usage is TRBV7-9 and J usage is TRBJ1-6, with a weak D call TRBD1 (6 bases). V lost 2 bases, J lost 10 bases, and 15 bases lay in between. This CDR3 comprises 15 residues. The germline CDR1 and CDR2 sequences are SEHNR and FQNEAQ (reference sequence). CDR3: CASSLFTGLGSPLHF. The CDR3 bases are TGTGCCAGCAGCTTATTCACAGGGCTGGGGTCACCCCTCCACTTT. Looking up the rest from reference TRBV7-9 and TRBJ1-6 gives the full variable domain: DTGVSQNPRHKITKRGQNVTFRCDPISEHNRLYWYRQTLGQGPEFLTYFQNEAQLEKSRLLSDRFSAERPKGSFSTLEIQRTEQGDSAMYLCASSLFTGLGSPLHFGNGTRLTVT.

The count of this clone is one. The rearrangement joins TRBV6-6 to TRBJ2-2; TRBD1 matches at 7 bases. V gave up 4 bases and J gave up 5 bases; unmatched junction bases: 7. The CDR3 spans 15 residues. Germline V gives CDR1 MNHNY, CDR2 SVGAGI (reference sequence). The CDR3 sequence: CASSFRDSLTGELFF. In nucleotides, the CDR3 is TGTGCCAGCAGTTTCCGGGACAGTCTGACCGGGGAGCTGTTTTTT.

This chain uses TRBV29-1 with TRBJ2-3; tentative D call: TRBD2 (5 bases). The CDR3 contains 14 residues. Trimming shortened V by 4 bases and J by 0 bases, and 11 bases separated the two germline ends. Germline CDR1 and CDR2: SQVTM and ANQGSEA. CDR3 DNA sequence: TGCAGCGTTGCCCGGGGTCCTAGCACAGATACGCAGTATTTT. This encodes CSVARGPSTDTQYF.

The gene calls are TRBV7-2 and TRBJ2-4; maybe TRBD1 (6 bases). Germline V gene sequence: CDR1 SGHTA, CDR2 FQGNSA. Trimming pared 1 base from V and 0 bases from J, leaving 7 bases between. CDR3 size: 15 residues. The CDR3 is CASSLGGLAKNIQYF. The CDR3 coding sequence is TGTGCCAGCAGCTTAGGGGGGCTAGCCAAAAACATTCAGTACTTC. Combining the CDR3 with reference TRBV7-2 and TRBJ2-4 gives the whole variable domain GAGVSQSPSNKVTEKGKDVELRCDPISGHTALYWYRQSLGQGLEFLIYFQGNSAPDKSGLPSDRFSAERTGGSVSTLTIQRTQQEDSAVYLCASSLGGLAKNIQYFGAGTRLSVL.

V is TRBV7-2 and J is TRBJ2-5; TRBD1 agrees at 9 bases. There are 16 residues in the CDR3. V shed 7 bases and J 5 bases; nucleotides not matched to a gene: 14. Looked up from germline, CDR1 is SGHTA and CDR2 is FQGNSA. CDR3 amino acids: CASKNTRGTGMETQYF. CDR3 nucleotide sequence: TGTGCCAGCAAGAACACCCGAGGGACAGGGATGGAGACCCAGTACTTC.

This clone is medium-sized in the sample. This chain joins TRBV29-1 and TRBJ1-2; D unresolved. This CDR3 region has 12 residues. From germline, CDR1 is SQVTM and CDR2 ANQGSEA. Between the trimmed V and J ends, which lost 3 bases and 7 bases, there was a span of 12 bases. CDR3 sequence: CSVDGVSPGYTF. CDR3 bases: TGCAGCGTTGATGGGGTCTCCCCTGGCTACACCTTC.

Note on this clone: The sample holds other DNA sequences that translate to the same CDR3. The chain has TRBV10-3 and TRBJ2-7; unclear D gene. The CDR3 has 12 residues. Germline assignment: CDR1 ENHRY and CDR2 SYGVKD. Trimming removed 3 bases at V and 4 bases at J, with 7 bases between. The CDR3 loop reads CAISDRGYEQYF. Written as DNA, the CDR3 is TGTGCCATCAGTGATAGAGGATACGAGCAGTACTTC.

CDR3 sequence (DNA): TGTGCCAGCAGCTTGTGGGCAGGGGGATATGGCTACACCTTC. It yields the protein CASSLWAGGYGYTF. The genes are TRBV5-6 and TRBJ1-2, with 7 bases lining up with TRBD1. This CDR3 contains 14 residues. Trimming at V came to 1 base and at J to 5 bases, leaving 5 bases not matched to a gene. Germline values: CDR1 SGHDT, CDR2 YYEEEE.

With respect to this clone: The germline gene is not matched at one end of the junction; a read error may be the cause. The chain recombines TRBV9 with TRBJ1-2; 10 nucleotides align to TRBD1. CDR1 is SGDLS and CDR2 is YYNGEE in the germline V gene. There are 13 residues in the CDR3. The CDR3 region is CASTLGGQGPLYF. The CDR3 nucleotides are TGTGCCAGCACCCTAGGGGGACAGGGGCCACTATACTTC.

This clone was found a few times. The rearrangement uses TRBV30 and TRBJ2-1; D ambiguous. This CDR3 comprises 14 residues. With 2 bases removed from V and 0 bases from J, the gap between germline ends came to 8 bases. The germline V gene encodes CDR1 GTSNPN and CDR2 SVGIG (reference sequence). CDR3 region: CAWSYSSSYNEQFF. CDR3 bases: TGTGCCTGGAGTTACAGTAGCTCCTACAATGAGCAGTTCTTC.

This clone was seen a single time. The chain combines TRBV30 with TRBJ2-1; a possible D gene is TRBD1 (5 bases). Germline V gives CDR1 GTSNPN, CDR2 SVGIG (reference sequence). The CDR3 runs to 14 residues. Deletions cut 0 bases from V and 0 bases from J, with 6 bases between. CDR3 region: CAWSVRGSYNEQFF. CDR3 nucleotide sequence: TGTGCCTGGAGTGTAAGGGGCTCCTACAATGAGCAGTTCTTC.

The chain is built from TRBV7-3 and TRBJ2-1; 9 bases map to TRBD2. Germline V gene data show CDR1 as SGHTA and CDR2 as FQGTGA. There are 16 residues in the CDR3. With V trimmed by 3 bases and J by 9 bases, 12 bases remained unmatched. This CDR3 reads CASSFQGQVAGVEQFF. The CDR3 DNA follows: TGTGCCAGCAGCTTCCAAGGACAAGTAGCGGGAGTTGAGCAGTTCTTC.

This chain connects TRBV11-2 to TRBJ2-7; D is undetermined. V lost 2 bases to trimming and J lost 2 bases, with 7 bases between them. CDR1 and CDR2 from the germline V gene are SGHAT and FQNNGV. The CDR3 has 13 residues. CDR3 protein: CASSLPPTYEQYF. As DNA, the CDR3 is TGTGCCAGCAGCTTACCACCAACCTACGAGCAGTACTTC. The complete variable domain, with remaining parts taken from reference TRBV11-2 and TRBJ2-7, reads EAGVAQSPRYKIIEKRQSVAFWCNPISGHATLYWYQQILGQGPKLLIQFQNNGVVDDSQLPKDRFSAERLKGVDSTLKIQPAKLEDSAVYLCASSLPPTYEQYFGPGTRLTVT.

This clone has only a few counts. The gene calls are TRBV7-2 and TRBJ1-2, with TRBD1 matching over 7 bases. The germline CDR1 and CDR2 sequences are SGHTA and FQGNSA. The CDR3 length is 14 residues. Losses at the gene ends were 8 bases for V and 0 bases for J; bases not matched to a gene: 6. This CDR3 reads CASGRGFTNYGYTF. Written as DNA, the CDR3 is TGTGCCAGCGGCAGGGGGTTTACTAACTATGGCTACACCTTC. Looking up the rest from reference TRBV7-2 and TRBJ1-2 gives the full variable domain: GAGVSQSPSNKVTEKGKDVELRCDPISGHTALYWYRQSLGQGLEFLIYFQGNSAPDKSGLPSDRFSAERTGGSVSTLTIQRTQQEDSAVYLCASGRGFTNYGYTFGSGTRLTVV.

The CDR3 sequence is CASSVPRGAYEQYF. The CDR3 DNA reads as TGTGCCAGCAGCGTACCCAGGGGGGCCTACGAGCAGTACTTC. The V call is TRBV7-6, the J call TRBJ2-7, with D possibly being TRBD1 (7 bases). Trimming removed 5 bases from V and 2 bases from J, with 13 bases in between. The germline gives CDR1 SGHVS, CDR2 FNYEAQ. The CDR3 is 14 amino acids.

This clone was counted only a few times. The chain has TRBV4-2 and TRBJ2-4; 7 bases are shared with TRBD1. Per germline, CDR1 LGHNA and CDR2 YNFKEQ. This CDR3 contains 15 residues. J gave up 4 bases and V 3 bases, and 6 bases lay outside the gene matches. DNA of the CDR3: TGTGCCAGCAGCCACACCGGGACAGAGAAAAACATTCAGTACTTC. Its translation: CASSHTGTEKNIQYF.

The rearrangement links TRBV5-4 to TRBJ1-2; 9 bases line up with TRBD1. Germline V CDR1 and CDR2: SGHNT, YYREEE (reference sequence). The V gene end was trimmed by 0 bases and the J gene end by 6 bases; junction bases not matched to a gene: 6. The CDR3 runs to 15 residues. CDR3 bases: TGTGCCAGCAGCTTGGGCCCCGGGACAGGGAATGGCTACACCTTC. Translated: CASSLGPGTGNGYTF.

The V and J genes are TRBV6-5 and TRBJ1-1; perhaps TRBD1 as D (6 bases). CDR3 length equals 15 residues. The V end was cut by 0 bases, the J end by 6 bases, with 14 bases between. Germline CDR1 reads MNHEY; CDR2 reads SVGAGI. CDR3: CASSYSNVRGAEAFF. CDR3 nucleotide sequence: TGTGCCAGCAGTTACTCTAACGTCAGGGGCGCTGAAGCTTTCTTT.

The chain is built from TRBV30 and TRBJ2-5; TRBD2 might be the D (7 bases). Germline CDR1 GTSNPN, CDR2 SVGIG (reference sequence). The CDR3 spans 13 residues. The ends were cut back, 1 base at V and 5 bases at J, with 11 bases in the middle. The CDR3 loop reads CAWSGGGHETQYF. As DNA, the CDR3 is TGTGCCTGGAGTGGGGGGGGGCACGAGACCCAGTACTTC. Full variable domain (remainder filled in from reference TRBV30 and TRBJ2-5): SQTIHQWPATLVQPVGSPLSLECTVEGTSNPNLYWYRQAAGRGLQLLFYSVGIGQISSEVPQNLSASRPQDRQFILSSKKLLLSDSGFYLCAWSGGGHETQYFGPGTRLLVL.

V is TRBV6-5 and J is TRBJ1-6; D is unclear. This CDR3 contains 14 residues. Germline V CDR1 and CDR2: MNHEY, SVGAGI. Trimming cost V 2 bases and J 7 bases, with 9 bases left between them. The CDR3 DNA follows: TGTGCCAGCAGTTACGGGGAGTTGAATTCACCCCTCCACTTT. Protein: CASSYGELNSPLHF.

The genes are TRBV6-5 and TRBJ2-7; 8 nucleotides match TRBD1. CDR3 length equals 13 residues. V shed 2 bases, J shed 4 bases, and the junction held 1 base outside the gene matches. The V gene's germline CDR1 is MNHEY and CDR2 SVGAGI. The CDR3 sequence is CASSYRTGYEQYF. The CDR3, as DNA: TGTGCCAGCAGTTACCGGACAGGGTACGAGCAGTACTTC.

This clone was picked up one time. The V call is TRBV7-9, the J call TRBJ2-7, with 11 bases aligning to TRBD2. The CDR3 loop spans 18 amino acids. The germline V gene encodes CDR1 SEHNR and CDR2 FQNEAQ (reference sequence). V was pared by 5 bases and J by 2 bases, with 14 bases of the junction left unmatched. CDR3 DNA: TGTGCCAGCAGCGCTACCCCCGGTCTAGCGGGGGGTACCTACGAGCAGTACTTC. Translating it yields CASSATPGLAGGTYEQYF.

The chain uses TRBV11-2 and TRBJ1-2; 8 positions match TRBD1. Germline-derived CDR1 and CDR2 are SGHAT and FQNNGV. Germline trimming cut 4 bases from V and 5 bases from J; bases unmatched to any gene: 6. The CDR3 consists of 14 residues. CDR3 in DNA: TGTGCCAGCAGCTCAGACAGGGGTGGTTATGGCTACACCTTC. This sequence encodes CASSSDRGGYGYTF.